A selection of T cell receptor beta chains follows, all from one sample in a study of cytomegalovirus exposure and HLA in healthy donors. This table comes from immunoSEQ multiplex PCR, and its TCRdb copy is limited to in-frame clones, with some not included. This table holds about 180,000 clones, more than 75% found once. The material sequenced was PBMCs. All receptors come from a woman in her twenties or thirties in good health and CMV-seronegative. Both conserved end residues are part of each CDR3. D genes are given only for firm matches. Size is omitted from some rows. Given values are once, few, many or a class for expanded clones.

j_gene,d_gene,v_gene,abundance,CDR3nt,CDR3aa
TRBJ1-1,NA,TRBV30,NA,TGTGCCTGGAGCTGGGGCGTGAACACTGAAGCTTTCTTT,CAWSWGVNTEAFF
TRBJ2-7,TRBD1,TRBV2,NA,TGTGCCAGCAGCCCCGCGACGGACAGGGGGGCCTACGAGCAGTACTTC,CASSPATDRGAYEQYF
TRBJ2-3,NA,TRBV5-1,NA,TGCGCCAGCAGCTTGGCGGGGGTTGTCGGGTTCACAACAGATACGCAGTATTTT,CASSLAGVVGFTTDTQYF
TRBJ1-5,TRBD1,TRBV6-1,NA,TGTGCCAGCAGTCTTAAGACAGGGAGGCAGCCCCAGCATTTT,CASSLKTGRQPQHF
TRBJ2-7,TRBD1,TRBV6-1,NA,TGTGCCAGCAGTGAGGGGCAGGGGGTGAACCTTTCGGGCGAGCAGTACTTC,CASSEGQGVNLSGEQYF
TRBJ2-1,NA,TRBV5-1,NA,TGCGCCAGCATCTTGGGTGAGGCGGGGGCAACCCACAATGAGCAGTTCTTC,CASILGEAGATHNEQFF
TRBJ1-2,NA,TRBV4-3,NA,TGCGCCAGCAGCCAAGATCCGGGGGAAGGTGGCTACACCTTC,CASSQDPGEGGYTF
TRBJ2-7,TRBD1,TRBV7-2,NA,TGTGCCAGCAGCATAGGACAGGGGGCCTCCTACGAGCAGTACTTC,CASSIGQGASYEQYF
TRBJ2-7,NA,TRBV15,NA,TGTGCCACCAGCAGAGTCCTTTCCTCCTACGAGCAGTACTTC,CATSRVLSSYEQYF
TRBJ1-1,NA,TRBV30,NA,TGTGCCTGGAGTCCAGGGGCCAGGAGTATTGAAGCTTTCTTT,CAWSPGARSIEAFF
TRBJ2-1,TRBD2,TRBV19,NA,TGTGCCAGTAGTATAGGAACTAGCGGAAGCAATGAGCAGTTCTTC,CASSIGTSGSNEQFF
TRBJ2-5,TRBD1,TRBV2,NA,TGTGCCAGCACCGAAGGGGGCGCAGAGACCCAGTACTTC,CASTEGGAETQYF
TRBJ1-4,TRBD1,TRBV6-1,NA,TGTGCCAGCAGTGACGGGACAGGGCTGAAACTGTTTTTT,CASSDGTGLKLFF
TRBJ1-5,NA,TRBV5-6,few,TGTGCCAGCAGCTTTGGCCAGGGTAGTTATCAGCCCCAGCATTTT,CASSFGQGSYQPQHF
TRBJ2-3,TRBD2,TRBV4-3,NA,TGCGCCAGCAGCCAAGATCTAGCGGGGACCGGTACAGATACGCAGTATTTT,CASSQDLAGTGTDTQYF
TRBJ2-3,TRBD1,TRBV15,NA,TGTGCCACCAGCAGGATTACAGGGGCAGATACGCAGTATTTT,CATSRITGADTQYF
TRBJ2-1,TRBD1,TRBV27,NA,TGTGCCAGCAGGAGGACAGGGCCCTACAATGAGCAGTTCTTC,CASRRTGPYNEQFF
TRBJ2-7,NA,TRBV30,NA,TGTGCCTGGAGTGGGGCACTCGAGCAGTACTTC,CAWSGALEQYF
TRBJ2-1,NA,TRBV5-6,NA,TGTGCCAGCAGCCCACTCGGGGGAAACAATGAGCAGTTCTTC,CASSPLGGNNEQFF
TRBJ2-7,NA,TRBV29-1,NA,TGCAGCGTTGACATGTACGGCTCCTACGAGCAGTACTTC,CSVDMYGSYEQYF
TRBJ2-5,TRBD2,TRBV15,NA,TGTGCCACCAGCAGAGCACGGGGGGGAGAAGAGACCCAGTACTTC,CATSRARGGEETQYF
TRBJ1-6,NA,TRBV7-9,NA,TGTGCCAGCAGCGTCGACAGTGTAAATTCACCCCTCCACTTT,CASSVDSVNSPLHF
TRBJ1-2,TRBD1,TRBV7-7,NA,TGTGCTAGCAGCCGCAAGTCGATCAGATCGGGGACAGGGTATGGCTACACCTTC,CASSRKSIRSGTGYGYTF
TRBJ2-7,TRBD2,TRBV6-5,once,TGTGCCAGCAGTTATACTAGCGGATCCTACGAGCAGTACTTC,CASSYTSGSYEQYF
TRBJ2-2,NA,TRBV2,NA,TGTGCCAGCACCCTCAGTAGGAGGGCCCGGGGGACCGGGGAGCTGTTTTTT,CASTLSRRARGTGELFF
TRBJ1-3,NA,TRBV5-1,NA,TGCGCCAGCATGGGGGGAAGTGGAAACACCATATATTTT,CASMGGSGNTIYF
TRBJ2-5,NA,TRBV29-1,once,TGCAGCGTTGAACCCAGAAAAGAGACCCAGTACTTC,CSVEPRKETQYF
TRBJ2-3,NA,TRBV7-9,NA,TGTGCCAGCAGCCATACGGGGGACGGGCGCGGTTCGCAGTATTTT,CASSHTGDGRGSQYF
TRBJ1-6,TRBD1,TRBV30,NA,TGTGCCTGGACTAAGGGGGCGTCCTATAATTCACCCCTCCACTTT,CAWTKGASYNSPLHF
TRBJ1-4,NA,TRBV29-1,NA,TGCAGCGTTGTGAACCAGAATGAAAAACTGTTTTTT,CSVVNQNEKLFF
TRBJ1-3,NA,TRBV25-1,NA,TGTGCCAGCAGTGATCGAGGCGGGGCTGGAAACACCATATATTTT,CASSDRGGAGNTIYF
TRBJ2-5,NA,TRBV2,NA,TGTGCCAGCACCGACGGGGGAACCCAGTACTTC,CASTDGGTQYF
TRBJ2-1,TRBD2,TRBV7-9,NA,TGTGCCAGCAGGCCGGGCCGCGGGGGGGCAGGGGAGCAGTTCTTC,CASRPGRGGAGEQFF
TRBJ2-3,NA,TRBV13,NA,TGTGCCAGCAGCCCGCAGGGGCGCGGAACAGATACGCAGTATTTT,CASSPQGRGTDTQYF
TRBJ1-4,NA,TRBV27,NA,TGTGCCAGCAGTCGGCAACCAGGGAACGTAGGGGAAAAACTGTTTTTT,CASSRQPGNVGEKLFF
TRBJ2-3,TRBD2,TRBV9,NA,TGTGCCAGCAGCGAAGGGGGACTAGCGGGGACAGATACGCAGTATTTT,CASSEGGLAGTDTQYF
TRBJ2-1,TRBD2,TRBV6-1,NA,TGTGCCAGCAGTCCCGGCGGGGGGGACTACAATGAGCAGTTCTTC,CASSPGGGDYNEQFF
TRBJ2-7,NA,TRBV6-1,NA,TGTGCCAGCGGCGGCAGGGGCTACGAGCAGTACTTC,CASGGRGYEQYF
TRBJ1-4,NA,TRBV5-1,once,TGCGCCAGCAGCGGGGCGGGGCCGAGTGAAAAACTGTTTTTT,CASSGAGPSEKLFF
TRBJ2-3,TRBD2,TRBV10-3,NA,TGTGCCACTCGGACTAGCGGGGGACGCACAGATACGCAGTATTTT,CATRTSGGRTDTQYF
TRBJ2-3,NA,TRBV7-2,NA,TGTGCCAGCAGCTTCCAGGCGGATACGCAGTATTTT,CASSFQADTQYF
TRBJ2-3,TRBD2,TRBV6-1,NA,TGTGCCAGCAGTGCCGGAGCGGGGGGCACAGATACGCAGTATTTT,CASSAGAGGTDTQYF
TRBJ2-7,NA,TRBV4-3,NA,TGCGCCAGCAGCCAAGATCGGGGAGGCTACGAGCAGTACTTC,CASSQDRGGYEQYF
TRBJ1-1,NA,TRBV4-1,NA,TGCGCCAGCAGCCAAGATGCACAGGGGAACACTGAAGCTTTCTTT,CASSQDAQGNTEAFF
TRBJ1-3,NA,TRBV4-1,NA,TGCGCCAGCAGCCAACGGTGGGGGCAGAGCTCTGGAAACACCATATATTTT,CASSQRWGQSSGNTIYF
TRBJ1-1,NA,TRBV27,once,TGTGCCAGCAGTTTAAGCGGGACGACTTGGAACACTGAAGCTTTCTTT,CASSLSGTTWNTEAFF
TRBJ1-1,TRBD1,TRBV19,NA,TGTGCCAGTAGGCTCGGGGACAGGGGAAGAACTGAAGCTTTCTTT,CASRLGDRGRTEAFF
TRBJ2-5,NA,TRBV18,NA,TGTGCCAGCTCACCAGAGGAGACCCAGTACTTC,CASSPEETQYF
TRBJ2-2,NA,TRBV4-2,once,TGTGCCAGCAGCCAAGAAGCGCCGGGAGTGGGCACCGGGGAGCTGTTTTTT,CASSQEAPGVGTGELFF